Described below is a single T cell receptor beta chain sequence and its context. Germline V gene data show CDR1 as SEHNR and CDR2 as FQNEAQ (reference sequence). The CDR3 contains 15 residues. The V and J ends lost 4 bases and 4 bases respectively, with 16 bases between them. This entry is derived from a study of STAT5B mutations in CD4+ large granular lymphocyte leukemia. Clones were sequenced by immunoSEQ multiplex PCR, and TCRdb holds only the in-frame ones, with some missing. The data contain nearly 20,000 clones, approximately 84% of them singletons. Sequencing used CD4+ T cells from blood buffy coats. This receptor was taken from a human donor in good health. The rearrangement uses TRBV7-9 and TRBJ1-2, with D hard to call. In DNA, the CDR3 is TGTGCCAGCAGCTCGGTAATTACGGTCTCCTATGGCTACACCTTC. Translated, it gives CASSSVITVSYGYTF.